This T cell receptor beta chain was recovered during a study of spatial heterogeneity in lung cancer. Study observations and caveats: Mutation counts in tumors were tracked by counts of expanded intratumoral alpha and beta TCRs.

Germline CDR1 SGHTA, CDR2 FQGNSA. CDR3 length equals 13 residues. V shed 6 bases and J shed 0 bases, with 8 bases lying between them. Noted time point: sample taken at primary tumor resection. About this clonotype itself: Its specificity is not known.

The presence of a unique molecular identifier marked each TCR cDNA molecule. TCRdb re-derived calls from the 5' RACE reads in MiXCR, one entry per CDR3 protein. The sample holds roughly 9,900 distinct CDR3 sequences; 6.3% are singletons and the top ten take 6% to 8%. The J gene is TRBJ1-2, the V gene TRBV7-2; D not certain. The sample consisted of lung tumor tissue, taken at surgery. The source of this sequence is a female donor with early-stage non-small cell lung cancer. The CDR3 loop is CASRDLTNYGYTF. In DNA, the CDR3 is TGTGCCAGCAGGGACCTAACTAACTATGGCTACACCTTC.